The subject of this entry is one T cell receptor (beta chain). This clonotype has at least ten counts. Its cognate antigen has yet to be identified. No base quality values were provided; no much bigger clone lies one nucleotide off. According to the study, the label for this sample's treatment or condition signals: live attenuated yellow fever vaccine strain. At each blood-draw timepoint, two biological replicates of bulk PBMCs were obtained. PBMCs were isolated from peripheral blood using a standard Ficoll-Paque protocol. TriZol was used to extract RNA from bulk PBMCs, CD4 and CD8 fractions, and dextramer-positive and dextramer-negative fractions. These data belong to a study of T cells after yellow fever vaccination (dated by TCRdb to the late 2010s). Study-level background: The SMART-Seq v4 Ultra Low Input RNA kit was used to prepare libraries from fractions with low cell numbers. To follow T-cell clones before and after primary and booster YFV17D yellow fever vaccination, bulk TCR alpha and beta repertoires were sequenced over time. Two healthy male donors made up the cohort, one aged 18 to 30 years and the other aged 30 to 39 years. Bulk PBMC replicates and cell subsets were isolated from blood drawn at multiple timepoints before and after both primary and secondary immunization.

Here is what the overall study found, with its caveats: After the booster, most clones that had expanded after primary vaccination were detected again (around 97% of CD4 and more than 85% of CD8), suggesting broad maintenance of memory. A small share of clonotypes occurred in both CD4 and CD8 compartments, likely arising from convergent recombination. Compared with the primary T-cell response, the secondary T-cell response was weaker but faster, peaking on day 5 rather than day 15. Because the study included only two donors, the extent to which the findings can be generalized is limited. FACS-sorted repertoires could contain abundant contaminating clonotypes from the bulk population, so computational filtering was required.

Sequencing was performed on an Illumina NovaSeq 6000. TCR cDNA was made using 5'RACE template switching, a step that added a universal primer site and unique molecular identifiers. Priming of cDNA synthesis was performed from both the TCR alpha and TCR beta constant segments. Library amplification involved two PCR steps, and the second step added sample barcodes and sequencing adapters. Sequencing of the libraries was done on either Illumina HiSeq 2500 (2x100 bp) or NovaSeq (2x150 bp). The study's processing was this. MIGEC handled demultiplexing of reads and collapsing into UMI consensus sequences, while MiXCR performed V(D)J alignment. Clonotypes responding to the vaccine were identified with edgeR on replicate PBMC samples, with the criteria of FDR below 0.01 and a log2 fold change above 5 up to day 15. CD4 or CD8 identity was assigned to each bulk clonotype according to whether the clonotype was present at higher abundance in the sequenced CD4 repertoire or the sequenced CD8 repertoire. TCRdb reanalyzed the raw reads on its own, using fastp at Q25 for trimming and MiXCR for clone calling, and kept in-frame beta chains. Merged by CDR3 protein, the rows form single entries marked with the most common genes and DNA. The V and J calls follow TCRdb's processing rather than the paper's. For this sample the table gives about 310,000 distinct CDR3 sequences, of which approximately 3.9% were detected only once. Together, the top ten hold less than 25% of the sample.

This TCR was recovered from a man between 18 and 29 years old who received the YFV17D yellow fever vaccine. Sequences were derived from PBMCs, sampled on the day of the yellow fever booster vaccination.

For the CDR3, the sequence is CASSLYGQSYNEQFF. Read as DNA, the sequence is TGCGCCAGCAGCTTGTACGGCCAGTCCTACAATGAGCAGTTCTTC. The receptor chain draws on TRBV5-1 and TRBJ2-1; the D gene lacks a confident call. V is pared back by 1 base and J by 1 base, with 9 bases lying between the germline termini. The CDR3 spans 15 residues, from the cysteine through the phenylalanine. Just CDR3 DNA is preserved here, 45 bases in frame from base 1. Per the germline V gene, SGHRS is the CDR1 and YFSETQ is the CDR2.